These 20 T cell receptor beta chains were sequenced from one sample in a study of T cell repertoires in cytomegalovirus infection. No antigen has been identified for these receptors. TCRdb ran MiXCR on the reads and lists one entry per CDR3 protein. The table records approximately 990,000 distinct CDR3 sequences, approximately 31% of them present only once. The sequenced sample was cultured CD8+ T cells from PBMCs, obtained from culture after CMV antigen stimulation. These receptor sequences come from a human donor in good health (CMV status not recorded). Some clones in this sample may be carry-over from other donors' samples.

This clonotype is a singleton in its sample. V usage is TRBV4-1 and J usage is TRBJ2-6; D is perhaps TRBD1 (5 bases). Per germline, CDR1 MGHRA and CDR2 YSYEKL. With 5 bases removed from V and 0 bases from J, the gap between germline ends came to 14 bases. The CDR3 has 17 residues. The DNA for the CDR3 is TGCGCCAGCAGCTCGACAGTGACTCACTCTGGGGCCAACGTCCTGACTTTC. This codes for CASSSTVTHSGANVLTF.

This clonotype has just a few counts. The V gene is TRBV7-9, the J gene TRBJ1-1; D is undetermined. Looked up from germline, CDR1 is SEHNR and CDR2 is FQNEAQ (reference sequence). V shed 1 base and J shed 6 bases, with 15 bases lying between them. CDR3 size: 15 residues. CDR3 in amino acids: CASSLDRGRASEAFF. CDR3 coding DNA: TGTGCCAGCAGCTTAGACCGGGGAAGGGCTTCTGAAGCTTTCTTT.

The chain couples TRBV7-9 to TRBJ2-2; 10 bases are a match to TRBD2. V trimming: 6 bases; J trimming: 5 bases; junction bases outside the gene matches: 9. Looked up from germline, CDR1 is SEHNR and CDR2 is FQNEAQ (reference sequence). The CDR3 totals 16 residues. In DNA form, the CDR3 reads TGTGCCAGCAGTCCACCGGGACTAGCGAGGACCGGGGAGCTGTTTTTT. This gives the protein CASSPPGLARTGELFF.

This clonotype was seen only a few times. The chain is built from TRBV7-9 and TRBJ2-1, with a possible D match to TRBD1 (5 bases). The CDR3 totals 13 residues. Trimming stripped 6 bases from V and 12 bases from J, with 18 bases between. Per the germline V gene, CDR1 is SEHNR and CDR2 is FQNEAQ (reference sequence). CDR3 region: CASSRWTAQGQFF. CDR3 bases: TGTGCCAGCAGTCGTTGGACGGCTCAGGGGCAGTTCTTC.

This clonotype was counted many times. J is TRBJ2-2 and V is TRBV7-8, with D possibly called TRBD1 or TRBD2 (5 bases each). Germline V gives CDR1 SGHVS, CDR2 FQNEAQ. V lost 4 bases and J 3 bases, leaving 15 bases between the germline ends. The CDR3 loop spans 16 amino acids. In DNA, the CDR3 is TGTGCCAGCAGCTCCTCCCGGGACCGCTACACCGGGGAGCTGTTTTTT. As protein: CASSSSRDRYTGELFF.

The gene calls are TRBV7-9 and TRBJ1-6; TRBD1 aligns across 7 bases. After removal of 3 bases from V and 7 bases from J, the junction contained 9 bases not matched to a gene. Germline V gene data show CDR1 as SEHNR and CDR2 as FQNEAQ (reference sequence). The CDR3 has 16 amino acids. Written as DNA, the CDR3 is TGTGCCAGCAGCTTTCCTAGACAGGGAGCCAATTCACCCCTCCACTTT. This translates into CASSFPRQGANSPLHF.

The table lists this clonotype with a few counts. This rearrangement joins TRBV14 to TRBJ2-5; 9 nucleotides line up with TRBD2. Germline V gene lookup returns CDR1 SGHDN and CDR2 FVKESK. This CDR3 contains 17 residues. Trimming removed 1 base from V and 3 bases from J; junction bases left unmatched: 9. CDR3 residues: CASSQATAGGPEETQYF. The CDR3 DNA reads TGTGCCAGCAGCCAAGCTACGGCGGGGGGGCCTGAAGAGACCCAGTACTTC.

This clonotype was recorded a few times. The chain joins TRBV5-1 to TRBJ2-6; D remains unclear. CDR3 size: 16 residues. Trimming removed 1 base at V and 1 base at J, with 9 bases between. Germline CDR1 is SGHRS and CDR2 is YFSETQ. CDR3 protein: CASSLYQHSGANVLTF. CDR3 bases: TGCGCCAGCAGCTTGTATCAACATTCTGGGGCCAACGTCCTGACTTTC.

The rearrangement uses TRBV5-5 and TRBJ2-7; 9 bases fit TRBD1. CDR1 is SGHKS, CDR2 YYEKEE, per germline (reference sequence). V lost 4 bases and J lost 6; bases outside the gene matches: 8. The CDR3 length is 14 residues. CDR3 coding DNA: TGTGCCAGCAGCGCCCCGGGACAGGGAGTCGAGCAGTACTTC. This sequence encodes CASSAPGQGVEQYF.

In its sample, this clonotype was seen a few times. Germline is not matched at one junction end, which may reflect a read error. This chain's CDR3 is CASGIEPSLF. The CDR3 bases are TGTGCCAGCGGGATCGAGCCTAGCCTCTTT. The chain recombines TRBV7-9 with TRBJ2-3, with a tentative D call TRBD2 (5 bases). Looked up from germline, CDR1 is SEHNR and CDR2 is FQNEAQ (reference sequence). This CDR3 has 10 amino acids.

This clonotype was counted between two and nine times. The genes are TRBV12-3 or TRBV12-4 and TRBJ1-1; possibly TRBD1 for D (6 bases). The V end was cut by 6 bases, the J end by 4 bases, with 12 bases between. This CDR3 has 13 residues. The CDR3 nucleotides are TGTGCCAGCAGCCCCGAACAGGGCACTGAAGCTTTCTTT. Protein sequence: CASSPEQGTEAFF.

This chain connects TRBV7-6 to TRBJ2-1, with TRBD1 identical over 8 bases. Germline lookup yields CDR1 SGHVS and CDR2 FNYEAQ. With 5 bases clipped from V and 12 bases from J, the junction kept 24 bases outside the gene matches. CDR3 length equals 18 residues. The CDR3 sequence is CASSHKIPGTGGWDGQFF. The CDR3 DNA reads TGTGCCAGCAGCCATAAAATCCCCGGCACAGGGGGTTGGGATGGGCAGTTCTTC.

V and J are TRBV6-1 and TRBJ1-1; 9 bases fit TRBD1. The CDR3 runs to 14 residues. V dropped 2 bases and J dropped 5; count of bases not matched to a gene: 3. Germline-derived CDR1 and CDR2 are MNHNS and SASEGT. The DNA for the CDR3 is TGTGCCAGCAGTGAACGACAGGGGGTTACTGAAGCTTTCTTT. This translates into CASSERQGVTEAFF.

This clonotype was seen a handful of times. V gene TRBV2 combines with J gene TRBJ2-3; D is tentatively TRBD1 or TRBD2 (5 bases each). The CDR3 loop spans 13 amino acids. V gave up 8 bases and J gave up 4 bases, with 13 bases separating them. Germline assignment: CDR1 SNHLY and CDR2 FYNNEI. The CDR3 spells CASFGGIADTQYF. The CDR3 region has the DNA TGTGCCAGCTTTGGGGGTATCGCAGATACGCAGTATTTT.

The CDR3 DNA reads TGTGCCAGCAGCTTGCGAGGGGTAAGCAATGAGCAGTTCTTC. The encoded protein is CASSLRGVSNEQFF. This rearrangement joins TRBV7-6 to TRBJ2-1; D tentatively fits TRBD1 or TRBD2 (5 bases each). CDR1 and CDR2 (germline): SGHVS, FNYEAQ. This CDR3 has 14 residues. The V gene lost 3 bases and the J gene lost 6 bases, with 12 bases spanning the gap.

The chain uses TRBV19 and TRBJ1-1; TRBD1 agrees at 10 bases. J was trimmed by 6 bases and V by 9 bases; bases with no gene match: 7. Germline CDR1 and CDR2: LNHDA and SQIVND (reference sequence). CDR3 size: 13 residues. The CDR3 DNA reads TGTGCCAGCCGGGACAGGGGACGTCCTGAAGCTTTCTTT. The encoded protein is CASRDRGRPEAFF.

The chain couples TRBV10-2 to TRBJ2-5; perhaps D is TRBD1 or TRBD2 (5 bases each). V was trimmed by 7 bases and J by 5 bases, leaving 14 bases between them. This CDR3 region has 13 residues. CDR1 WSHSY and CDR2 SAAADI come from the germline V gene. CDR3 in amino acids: CASTSDKRETQYF. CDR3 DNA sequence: TGCGCCAGCACCTCGGACAAGCGGGAGACCCAGTACTTC.

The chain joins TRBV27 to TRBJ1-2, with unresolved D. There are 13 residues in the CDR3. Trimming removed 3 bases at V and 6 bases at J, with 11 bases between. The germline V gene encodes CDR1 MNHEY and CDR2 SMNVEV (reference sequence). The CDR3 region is CASSFGSYDGYTF. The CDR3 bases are TGTGCCAGCAGTTTTGGTTCCTATGATGGCTACACCTTC.

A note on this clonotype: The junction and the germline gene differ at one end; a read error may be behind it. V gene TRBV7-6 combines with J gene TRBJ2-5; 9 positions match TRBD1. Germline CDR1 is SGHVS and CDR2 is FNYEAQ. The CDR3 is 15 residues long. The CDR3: CASSSGTGTQETQYF. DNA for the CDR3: TGTGCTAGCAGCTCCGGGACAGGGACACAAGAGACCCAGTACTTC.

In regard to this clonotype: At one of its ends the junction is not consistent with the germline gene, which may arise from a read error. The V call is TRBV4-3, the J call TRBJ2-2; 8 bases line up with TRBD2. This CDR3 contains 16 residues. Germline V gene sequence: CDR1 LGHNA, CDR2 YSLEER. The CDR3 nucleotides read TGCGCCAGTAGCCAAGGGAGAGGAGCGGGGGCCGGGGAGCTGTTTTTT. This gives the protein CASSQGRGAGAGELFF.